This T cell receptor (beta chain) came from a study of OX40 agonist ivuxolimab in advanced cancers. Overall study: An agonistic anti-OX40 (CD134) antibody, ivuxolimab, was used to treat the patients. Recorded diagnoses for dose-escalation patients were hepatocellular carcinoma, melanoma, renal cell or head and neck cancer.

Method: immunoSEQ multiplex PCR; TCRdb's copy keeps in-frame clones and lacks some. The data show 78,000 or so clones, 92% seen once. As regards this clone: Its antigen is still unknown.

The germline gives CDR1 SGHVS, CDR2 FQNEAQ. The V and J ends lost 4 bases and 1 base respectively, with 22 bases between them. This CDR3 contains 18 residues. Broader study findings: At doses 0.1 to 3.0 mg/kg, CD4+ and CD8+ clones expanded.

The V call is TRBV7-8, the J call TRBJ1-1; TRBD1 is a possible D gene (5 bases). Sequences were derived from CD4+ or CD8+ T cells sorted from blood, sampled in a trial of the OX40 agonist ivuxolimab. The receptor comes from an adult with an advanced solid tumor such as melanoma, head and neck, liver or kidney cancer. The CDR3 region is CASSWHPRVGVKNTEAFF. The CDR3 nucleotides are TGTGCCAGCAGCTGGCACCCGAGGGTGGGGGTTAAGAACACTGAAGCTTTCTTT.